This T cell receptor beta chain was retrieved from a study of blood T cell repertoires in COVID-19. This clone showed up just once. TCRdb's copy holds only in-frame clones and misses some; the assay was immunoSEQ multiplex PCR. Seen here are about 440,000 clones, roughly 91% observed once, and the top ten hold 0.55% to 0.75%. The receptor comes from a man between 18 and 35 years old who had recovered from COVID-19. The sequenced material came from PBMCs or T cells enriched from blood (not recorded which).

CDR3 amino acids: CASSRGSNTGELFF. In DNA, the CDR3 is TGTGCCAGCAGCCGAGGGTCGAACACCGGGGAGCTGTTTTTT. This chain joins TRBV7-9 and TRBJ2-2; possibly TRBD2 for D (5 bases). Trimming shortened V by 5 bases and J by 0 bases, and 7 bases separated the two germline ends. In germline, CDR1 is SEHNR, CDR2 FQNEAQ (reference sequence). This CDR3 spans 14 amino acids.